One and the same sample provided the 3 T cell receptor beta chains below, sequenced in a study of T cell responses to AZD1222 COVID-19 vaccine. Some clones are missing from TCRdb's copy, which holds only in-frame ones; the method was immunoSEQ multiplex PCR. The table includes 180,000 or so clones, about 92% detected once. The starting material was peripheral blood, obtained on day 0 of AZD1222 vaccination. The receptors were gathered from an adult in good health.

V gene TRBV6-5 combines with J gene TRBJ1-2; a possible D gene is TRBD1 (5 bases). V shed 8 bases and J shed 6 bases, with 16 bases lying between them. Germline assignment: CDR1 MNHEY and CDR2 SVGAGI. This CDR3 contains 13 residues. The DNA of the CDR3 is TGTGCCAGCGGGGCCAGAAATCGAGATGGCTACACCTTC. This gives the protein CASGARNRDGYTF.

This sequence joins TRBV18 and TRBJ2-7; perhaps TRBD1 as D (6 bases). The germline CDR1 and CDR2 sequences are KGHSH and LQKENI. V was clipped by 4 bases and J by 0 bases, with 13 bases between them. This CDR3 contains 15 residues. The CDR3 is CASSHSRDISYEQYF. CDR3 DNA sequence: TGTGCCAGCTCACATTCCCGGGACATCTCCTACGAGCAGTACTTC.

This clone was observed a single time. The chain carries TRBV5-8 and TRBJ2-2; D uncertain. CDR1 is SGHTS and CDR2 is YDEGEE in the germline V gene. The CDR3 is 14 residues long. Trimming pared 0 bases from V and 6 bases from J, leaving 9 bases between. CDR3 sequence: CASSLGFASGELFF. CDR3 nucleotide sequence: TGTGCCAGCAGCTTGGGGTTCGCCTCCGGGGAGCTGTTTTTT. The variable domain in full, completed from reference TRBV5-8 and TRBJ2-2, reads EAGVTQSPTHLIKTRGQQATLRCSPISGHTSVYWYQQALGLGLQFLLWYDEGEERNRGNFPPRFSGRQFPNYSSELNVNALELEDSALYLCASSLGFASGELFFGEGSRLTVL.